This T cell receptor beta chain was identified in a study of PD-1 blockade in classical Hodgkin lymphoma (dated by TCRdb to about 2020). For the study in its entirety: Nivolumab dosing was 3 mg/kg intravenously every 2 weeks, continuing until either disease progression or unacceptable toxicity. The study used CyTOF and TCR beta sequencing to define a peripheral blood immune signature of response to PD-1 blockade in classical Hodgkin lymphoma. Study-wide findings and limitations: Lower diversity was observed in patients in whom nivolumab was started less than 1 year after ASCT, and these patients were excluded from later analyses so that confounding by immune reconstitution would be avoided. Baseline TCR diversity was reported to be lower in newly diagnosed patients than in healthy donors and to be lower still in relapsed/refractory patients. The study covered only a single clinical trial cohort, and the causes of the repertoire differences, possibly disease activity or prior therapy, were still not defined. By C4D1, a significant rise was seen in CD4+ TCR diversity but not in CD8+ TCR diversity (p=0.0027 vs p=0.16), and the rise was most apparent among complete responders (p=0.02). Trial patients with a complete response had baseline diversity similar to that of newly diagnosed patients, while partial responders and progressors had significantly lower diversity.

Explained via the paper, the time point label denotes: cycle 4 day 1 (C4D1), after less than seven weeks of nivolumab. Relapse after autologous stem cell transplantation had occurred in all trial patients, and cohorts A, B and C were distinguished by prior brentuximab vedotin exposure. Magnetic negative selection with a Miltenyi CD4+ T cell isolation kit was used to purify CD4+ T cells from thawed PBMCs. The trial cohort included 50 or so patients with relapsed/refractory classical Hodgkin lymphoma, and each patient had a best overall response of complete response, partial response or progressive disease. Trial patients were treated with single-agent nivolumab in the multi-cohort phase II CheckMate 205 trial. Best overall response was determined by an independent review committee according to the 2007 International Working Group response criteria. Trial PBMCs were collected just before the start of nivolumab (C1D1) and during therapy at cycle 2 day 1 and cycle 4 day 1. Peripheral blood was collected in 8 mL Vacutainer Cell Preparation Tubes, from which PBMCs were isolated by centrifugation and then cryopreserved. Purified CD4+ and CD8+ fractions were generated only in cases for which an additional PBMC sample was available. Magnetically labelled cells were removed on LS columns in a quadroMACS separator, and the flow-through was retained as the purified fraction.

The Qiagen DNeasy kit was used to extract genomic DNA from unsorted PBMCs and from the negatively selected CD4+ and CD8+ fractions. TCR beta CDR3 regions were subjected to amplification by immunoSEQ multiplex PCR with primers that anneal to V and J segments. A synthetic immune receptor repertoire was used to minimize amplification bias, and any remaining bias was removed computationally after sequencing. Regarding the original processing steps: Custom Python scripts were used to quantify repertoire diversity as the Shannon entropy index. Unsorted, CD4+ and CD8+ repertoires were analyzed separately, except for combined analyses in which CD4+ and CD8+ sequences were merged in silico. A clone was considered expanded if an increase in frequency of at least 2-fold after treatment relative to C1D1 was found, and a pseudocount of 0.5 was applied to clones undetected at baseline. Singleton clones were defined as clones with 0 or 1 copy at C1D1, and non-singleton clones were defined as clones with 2 or more copies. Clones expanded in unsorted samples were annotated as CD4+, CD8+ or unknown by matching protein sequences in sorted samples from the same patient. Wilcoxon tests on paired samples were used to test changes in diversity from C1D1 to C4D1. In TCRdb, the immuneACCESS table is reduced to in-frame sequences with V and J assigned. These tables do not hold every clone; where another copy was compared, an unresolved V gene accounts for under half, and the others remain unexplained. D and trimming were read from the DNA, whereas the V and J calls and clone size are those reported in that table. In all, the sample holds some 30,000 clones, and around 80% of those were seen once. The top ten constitute roughly 0.83% of the sample.

Comment on this clone: Its antigen specificity is not known. No much larger clone exists at a distance of one base, and base qualities are not known.

Trimming removed 5 bases from V and 4 bases from J, leaving 15 bases between the germline ends. As encoded in the germline V gene (reference sequence), CDR1 is SEHNR while CDR2 is FQNEAQ. The CDR3 covers 15 residues, taking in both the cysteine and the phenylalanine. Only the CDR3 DNA is retained, 45 bases long and in frame from the first base. The sequence is built from TRBV7-9 and TRBJ2-1, with the D gene too uncertain to name. This specimen consisted of CD4+ T cells from blood, obtained before the fourth cycle of nivolumab. This TCR was recovered from a human donor with classical Hodgkin lymphoma. The nucleotide sequence is given as TGTGCCAGCAGCCTTAACAGTGGCGGTTACAATGAGCAGTTCTTC. Its amino acids are CASSLNSGGYNEQFF.